Below, one T cell receptor beta chain is given with its context. What it binds is not known. The data are from a study of cytotoxic CD8 clonotypes in ibrutinib-treated CLL. On the study more broadly: Among patients, some 24 responded partially and 2 completely; 15 or so then stayed remitted and around twelve progressed after median around 70 months.

The table came from immunoSEQ multiplex PCR; TCRdb's copy has only in-frame clones and leaves some out. Of 110,000 to 150,000 clones listed, approximately 81% were seen once; the top ten hold 13%. The CDR3 totals 16 residues. Germline values: CDR1 SGHNT, CDR2 YYREEE (reference sequence). V was pared by 1 base and J by 1 base, with 12 bases between. Findings and caveats of the study: Baseline clonality was higher than in age-matched healthy donors and moved in step with circulating CD8+ T-cell counts. Sustained-remission and progressing patients were not sampled at matched times.

The rearrangement links TRBV5-4 to TRBJ1-3; possibly TRBD1 for D (5 bases). This TCR derives from a human donor with chronic lymphocytic leukemia. The sample here was PBMCs, taken after 12 months of ibrutinib treatment. The CDR3 DNA follows: TGTGCCAGCAGCTTGTTAGGGGCAGGTTCTGGAAACACCATATATTTT. Amino acid sequence: CASSLLGAGSGNTIYF.